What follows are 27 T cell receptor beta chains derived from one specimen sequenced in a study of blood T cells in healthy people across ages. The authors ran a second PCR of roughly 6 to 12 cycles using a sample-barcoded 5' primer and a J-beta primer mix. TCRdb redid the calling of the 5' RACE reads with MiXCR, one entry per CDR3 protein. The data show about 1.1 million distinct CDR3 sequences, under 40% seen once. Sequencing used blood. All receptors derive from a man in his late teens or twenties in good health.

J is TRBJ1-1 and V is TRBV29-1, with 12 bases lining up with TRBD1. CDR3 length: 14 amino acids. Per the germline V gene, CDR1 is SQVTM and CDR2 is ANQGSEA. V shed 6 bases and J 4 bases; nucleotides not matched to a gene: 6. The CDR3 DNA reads TGCAGCGTGGCCGGGACAGGGGGCTTCACTGAAGCTTTCTTT. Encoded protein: CSVAGTGGFTEAFF.

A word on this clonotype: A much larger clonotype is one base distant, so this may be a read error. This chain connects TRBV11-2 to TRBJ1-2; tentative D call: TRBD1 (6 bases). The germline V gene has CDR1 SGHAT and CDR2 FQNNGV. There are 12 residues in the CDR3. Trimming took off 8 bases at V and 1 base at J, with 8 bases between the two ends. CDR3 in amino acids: CASGDINYGYTF. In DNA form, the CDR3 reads TGTGCCAGCGGGGACATTAACTATGGCTACACCTTC. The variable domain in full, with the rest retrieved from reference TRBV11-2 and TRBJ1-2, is EAGVAQSPRYKIIEKRQSVAFWCNPISGHATLYWYQQILGQGPKLLIQFQNNGVVDDSQLPKDRFSAERLKGVDSTLKIQPAKLEDSAVYLCASGDINYGYTFGSGTRLTVV.

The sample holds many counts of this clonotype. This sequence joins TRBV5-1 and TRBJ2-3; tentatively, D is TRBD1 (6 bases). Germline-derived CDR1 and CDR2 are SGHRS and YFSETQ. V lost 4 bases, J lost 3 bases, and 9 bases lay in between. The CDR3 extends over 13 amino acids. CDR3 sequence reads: CASSTDRTDTQYF. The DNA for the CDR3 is TGCGCCAGCAGCACCGACAGGACAGATACGCAGTATTTT.

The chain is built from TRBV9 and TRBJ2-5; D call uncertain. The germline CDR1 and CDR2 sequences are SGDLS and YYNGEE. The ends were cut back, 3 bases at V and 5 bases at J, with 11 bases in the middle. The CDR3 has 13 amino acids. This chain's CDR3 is CASSASSSETQYF. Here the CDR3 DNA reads TGTGCCAGCAGCGCCTCCAGCAGCGAGACCCAGTACTTC.

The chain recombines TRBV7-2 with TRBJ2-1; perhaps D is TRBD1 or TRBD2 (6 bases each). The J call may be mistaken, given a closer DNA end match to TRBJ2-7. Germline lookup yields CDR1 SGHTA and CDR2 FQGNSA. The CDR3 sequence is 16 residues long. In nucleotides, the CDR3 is TGTGCCAGCGCCTTGCTAGGGGGGAGCTCCTACAATGAGCAGTACTTC. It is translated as CASALLGGSSYNEQYF.

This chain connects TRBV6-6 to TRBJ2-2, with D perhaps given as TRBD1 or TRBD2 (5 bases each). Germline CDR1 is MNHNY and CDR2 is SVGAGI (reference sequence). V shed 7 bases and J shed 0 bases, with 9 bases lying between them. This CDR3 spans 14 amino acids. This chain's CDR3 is CASKPGPNTGELFF. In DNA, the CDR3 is TGTGCCAGCAAACCGGGGCCGAACACCGGGGAGCTGTTTTTT.

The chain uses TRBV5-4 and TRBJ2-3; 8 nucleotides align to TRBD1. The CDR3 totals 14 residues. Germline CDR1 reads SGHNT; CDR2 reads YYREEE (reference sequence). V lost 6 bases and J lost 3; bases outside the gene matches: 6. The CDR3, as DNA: TGTGCCAGCACCACGGACAGGGAAACAGATACGCAGTATTTT. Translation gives CASTTDRETDTQYF.

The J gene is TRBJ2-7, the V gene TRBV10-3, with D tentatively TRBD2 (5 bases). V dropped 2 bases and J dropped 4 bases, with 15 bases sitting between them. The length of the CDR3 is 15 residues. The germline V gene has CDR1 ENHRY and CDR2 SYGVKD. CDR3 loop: CAISEPVGKRYEQYF. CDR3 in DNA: TGTGCCATCAGTGAGCCAGTCGGGAAGCGTTACGAGCAGTACTTC.

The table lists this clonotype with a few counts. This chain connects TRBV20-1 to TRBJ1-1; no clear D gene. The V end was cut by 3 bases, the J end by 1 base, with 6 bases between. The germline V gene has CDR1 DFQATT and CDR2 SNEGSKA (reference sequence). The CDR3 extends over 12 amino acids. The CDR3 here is CSASQENTEAFF. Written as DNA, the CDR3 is TGCAGTGCTAGCCAGGAGAACACTGAAGCTTTCTTT.

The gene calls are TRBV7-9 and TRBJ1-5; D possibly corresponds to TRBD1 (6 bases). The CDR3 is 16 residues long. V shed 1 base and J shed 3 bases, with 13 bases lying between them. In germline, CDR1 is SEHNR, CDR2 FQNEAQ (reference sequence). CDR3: CASSLEDSLTNQPQHF. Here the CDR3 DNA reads TGTGCCAGCAGCTTAGAGGACAGCCTTACCAATCAGCCCCAGCATTTT.

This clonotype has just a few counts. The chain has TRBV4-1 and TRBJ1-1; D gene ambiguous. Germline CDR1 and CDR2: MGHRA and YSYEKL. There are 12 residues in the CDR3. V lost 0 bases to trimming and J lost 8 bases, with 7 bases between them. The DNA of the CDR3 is TGCGCCAGCAGCCAAGACTTGAACGAAGCTTTCTTT. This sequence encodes CASSQDLNEAFF.

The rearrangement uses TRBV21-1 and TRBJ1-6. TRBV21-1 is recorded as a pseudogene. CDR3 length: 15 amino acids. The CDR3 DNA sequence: TGTGCCAGCAGCACAGGCCGCTCCTATAATTCACCCCTCCACTTT. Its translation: CASSTGRSYNSPLHF.

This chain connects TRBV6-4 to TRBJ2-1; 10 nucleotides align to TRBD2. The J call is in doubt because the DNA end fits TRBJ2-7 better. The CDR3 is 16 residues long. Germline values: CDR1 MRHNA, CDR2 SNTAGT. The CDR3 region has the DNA TGTGCCAGCAAGCGAATAGCGGGGGGTTCCTACAATGAGCAGTACTTC. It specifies CASKRIAGGSYNEQYF.

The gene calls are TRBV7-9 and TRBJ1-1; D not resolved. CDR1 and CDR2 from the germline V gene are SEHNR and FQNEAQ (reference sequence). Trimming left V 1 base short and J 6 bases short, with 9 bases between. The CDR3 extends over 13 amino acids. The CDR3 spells CASSLGGQAEAFF. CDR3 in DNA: TGTGCCAGCAGCTTAGGGGGTCAAGCTGAAGCTTTCTTT.

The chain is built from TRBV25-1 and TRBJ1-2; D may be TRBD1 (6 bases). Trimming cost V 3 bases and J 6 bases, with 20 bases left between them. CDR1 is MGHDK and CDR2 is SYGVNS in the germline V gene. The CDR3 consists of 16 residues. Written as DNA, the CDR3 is TGTGCCAGCAGTGATTCTCCAGGGGTGAGGTCCCATGGCTACACCTTC. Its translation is CASSDSPGVRSHGYTF.

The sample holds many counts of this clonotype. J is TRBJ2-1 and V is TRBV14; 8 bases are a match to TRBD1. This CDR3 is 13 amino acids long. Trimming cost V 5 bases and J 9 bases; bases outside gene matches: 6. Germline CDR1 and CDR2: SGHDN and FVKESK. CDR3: CASSYTGGSEQFF. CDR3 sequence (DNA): TGTGCCAGCAGCTATACAGGGGGTAGTGAGCAGTTCTTC.

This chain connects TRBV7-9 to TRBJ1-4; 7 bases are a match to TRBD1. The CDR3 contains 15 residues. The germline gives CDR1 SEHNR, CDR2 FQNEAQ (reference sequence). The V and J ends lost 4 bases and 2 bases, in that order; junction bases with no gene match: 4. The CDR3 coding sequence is TGTGCCAGCAGCTCGATGGACAGGACTAATGAAAAACTGTTTTTT. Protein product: CASSSMDRTNEKLFF. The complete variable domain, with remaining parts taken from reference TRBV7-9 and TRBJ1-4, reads DTGVSQNPRHKITKRGQNVTFRCDPISEHNRLYWYRQTLGQGPEFLTYFQNEAQLEKSRLLSDRFSAERPKGSFSTLEIQRTEQGDSAMYLCASSSMDRTNEKLFFGSGTQLSVL.

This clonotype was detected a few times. The CDR3 is CASSSTWEPGYTF. CDR3 sequence (DNA): TGCGCCAGCAGCTCCACCTGGGAGCCTGGCTACACCTTC. The rearrangement joins TRBV5-1 to TRBJ1-2, with no clear D. The germline V and J ends were trimmed by 3 bases and 7 bases, with 13 bases remaining between them. The germline gives CDR1 SGHRS, CDR2 YFSETQ. CDR3 size: 13 residues.

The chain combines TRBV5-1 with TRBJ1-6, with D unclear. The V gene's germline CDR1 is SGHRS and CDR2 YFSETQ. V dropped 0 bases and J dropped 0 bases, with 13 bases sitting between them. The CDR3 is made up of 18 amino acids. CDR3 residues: CASSLEFDRSSYNSPLHF. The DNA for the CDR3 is TGCGCCAGCAGCTTGGAGTTCGATAGGAGCTCCTATAATTCACCCCTCCACTTT.

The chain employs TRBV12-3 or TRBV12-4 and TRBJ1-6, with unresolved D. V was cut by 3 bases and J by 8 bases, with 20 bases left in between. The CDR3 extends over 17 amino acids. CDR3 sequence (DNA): TGTGCCAGCAGTTTGTCCATAATGGAGGTTGGAGATTCACCCCTCCACTTT. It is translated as CASSLSIMEVGDSPLHF.

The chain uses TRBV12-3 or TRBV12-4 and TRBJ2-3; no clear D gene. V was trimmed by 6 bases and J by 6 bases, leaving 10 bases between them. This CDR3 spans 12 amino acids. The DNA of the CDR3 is TGTGCCAGCAGCCACCTGGGGGATACGCAGTATTTT. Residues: CASSHLGDTQYF.

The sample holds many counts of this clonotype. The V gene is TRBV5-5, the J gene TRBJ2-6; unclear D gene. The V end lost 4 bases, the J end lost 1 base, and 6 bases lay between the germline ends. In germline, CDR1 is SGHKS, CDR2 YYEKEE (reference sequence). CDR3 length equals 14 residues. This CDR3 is CASSVSSGANVLTF. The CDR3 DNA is TGTGCCAGCAGCGTGTCATCTGGGGCCAACGTCCTGACTTTC.

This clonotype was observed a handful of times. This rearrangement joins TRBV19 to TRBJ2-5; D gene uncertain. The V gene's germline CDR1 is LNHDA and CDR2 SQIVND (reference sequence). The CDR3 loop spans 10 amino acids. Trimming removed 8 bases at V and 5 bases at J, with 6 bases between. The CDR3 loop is CASLGETQYF. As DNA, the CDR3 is TGTGCCAGTCTGGGGGAGACCCAGTACTTC. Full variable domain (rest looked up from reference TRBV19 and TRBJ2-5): DGGITQSPKYLFRKEGQNVTLSCEQNLNHDAMYWYRQDPGQGLRLIYYSQIVNDFQKGDIAEGYSVSREKKESFPLTVTSAQKNPTAFYLCASLGETQYFGPGTRLLVL.

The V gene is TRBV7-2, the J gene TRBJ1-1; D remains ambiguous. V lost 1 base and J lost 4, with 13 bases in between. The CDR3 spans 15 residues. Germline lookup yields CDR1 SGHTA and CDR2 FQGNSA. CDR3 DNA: TGTGCCAGCAGCTTAGAGCGGACGACGGGCACTGAAGCTTTCTTT. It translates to CASSLERTTGTEAFF.

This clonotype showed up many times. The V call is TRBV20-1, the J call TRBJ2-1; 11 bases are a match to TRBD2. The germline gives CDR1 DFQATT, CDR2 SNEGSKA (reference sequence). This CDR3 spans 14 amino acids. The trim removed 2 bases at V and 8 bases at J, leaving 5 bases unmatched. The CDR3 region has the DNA TGCAGTGCTAGAAGTACTAGCGGGGGCCATGAGCAGTTCTTC. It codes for CSARSTSGGHEQFF.

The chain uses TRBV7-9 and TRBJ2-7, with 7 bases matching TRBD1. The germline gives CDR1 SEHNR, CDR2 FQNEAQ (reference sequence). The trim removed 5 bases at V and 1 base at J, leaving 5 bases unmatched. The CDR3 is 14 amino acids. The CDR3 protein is CASSATGPSYEQYF. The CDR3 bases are TGTGCCAGCAGCGCGACAGGGCCATCCTACGAGCAGTACTTC.

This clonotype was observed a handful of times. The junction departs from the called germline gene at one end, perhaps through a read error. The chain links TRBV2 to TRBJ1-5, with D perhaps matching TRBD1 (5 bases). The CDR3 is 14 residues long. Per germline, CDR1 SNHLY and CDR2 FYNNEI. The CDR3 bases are TGTGCTAGCAACAAGGGGAGTAGCAATCAGCCCCAGCATTTT. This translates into CASNKGSSNQPQHF. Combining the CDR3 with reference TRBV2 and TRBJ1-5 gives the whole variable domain EPEVTQTPSHQVTQMGQEVILRCVPISNHLYFYWYRQILGQKVEFLVSFYNNEISEKSEIFDDQFSVERPDGSNFTLKIRSTKLEDSAMYFCASNKGSSNQPQHFGDGTRLSIL.